A single TCR beta chain is shown here with its context. PCR employed 60 Vbeta and 13 Jbeta primers. Profiled with immunoSEQ multiplex PCR; TCRdb holds only in-frame clones, not every one. The sample lists about 110,000 clones, under 80% occurring once. This sample stems from a study of cytomegalovirus exposure and HLA in healthy donors. Overall study context: When 398 donors were genotyped, roughly four fifths of them were found to fall in the Caucasian-associated ancestry cluster.

This clonotype was sampled from a woman aged 45-60 years in good health and CMV-seropositive. Sequenced: PBMCs.

The DNA of the CDR3 is TGTGCCAGCAGGACACAAGCGGGCAACACCGGGGAGCTGTTTTTT. Its protein is CASRTQAGNTGELFF. V gene TRBV7-9 combines with J gene TRBJ2-2; tentatively, D is TRBD2 (6 bases). The germline V and J ends were trimmed by 6 bases and 2 bases, with 13 bases remaining between them. This CDR3 has 15 residues. Per the germline V gene, CDR1 is SEHNR and CDR2 is FQNEAQ (reference sequence).